This passage covers 12 T cell receptor beta chains from one sample sequenced in a study of T cells in Graves' hyperthyroidism and ophthalmopathy. Amplified TCR beta CDR3 regions derived from RNA transcripts. In the first-round RT-PCR of the TCR CDR3, the HTBI primer set was used. From the multiplex PCR reads, TCRdb called clonotypes with MiXCR, one entry per CDR3 protein. The sample holds some 360,000 distinct CDR3 sequences; 14% are singletons and the top ten take 8% to 13%. The sequenced sample consisted of blood. Receptor source: a woman in her sixties with Graves' hyperthyroidism.

Concerning this clonotype: This sequence may be a read error, since a much larger clone differs from it by one base. The chain combines TRBV20-1 with TRBJ2-1; 12 bases map to TRBD2. The CDR3 has 16 residues. V was clipped by 5 bases and J by 12 bases; unmatched bases: 17. CDR1 and CDR2 (germline): DFQATT, SNEGSKA (reference sequence). The CDR3 DNA reads TGCAGTGCTCTGGGATTGGTCGGGACTAGCGGGCATGGGCAGTTCTTC. Protein product: CSALGLVGTSGHGQFF.

This clonotype was observed many times. This sequence joins TRBV5-1 and TRBJ2-7; the D is unclear. V lost 0 bases to trimming and J lost 3 bases, with 7 bases between them. The CDR3 runs to 13 residues. The V gene's germline CDR1 is SGHRS and CDR2 YFSETQ. The CDR3 DNA sequence: TGCGCCAGCAGCTTGGCCCCAAACTACGAGCAGTACTTC. This translates into CASSLAPNYEQYF. The full variable domain, completed using reference TRBV5-1 and TRBJ2-7, is KAGVTQTPRYLIKTRGQQVTLSCSPISGHRSVSWYQQTPGQGLQFLFEYFSETQRNKGNFPGRFSGRQFSNSRSEMNVSTLELGDSALYLCASSLAPNYEQYFGPGTRLTVT.

This clonotype was recorded many times. This chain links TRBV20-1 with TRBJ1-1; D is unresolved. Germline CDR1 DFQATT, CDR2 SNEGSKA (reference sequence). The CDR3 spans 13 residues. V was cut by 3 bases and J by 4 bases, with 12 bases left in between. CDR3 in DNA: TGCAGTGCTAGTTTGGCCGCGGCCACTGAAGCTTTCTTT. This gives the protein CSASLAAATEAFF.

The chain has TRBV7-9 and TRBJ2-7, with 11 bases aligning to TRBD2. V was pared by 1 base and J by 6 bases, with 5 bases of the junction left unmatched. The V gene's germline CDR1 is SEHNR and CDR2 FQNEAQ (reference sequence). CDR3 length equals 15 residues. DNA for the CDR3: TGTGCCAGCAGCTTAGGCGCACTAGCGGGAGTCGAGCAGTACTTC. Residues: CASSLGALAGVEQYF.

This clonotype was recorded at least ten times. The chain links TRBV27 to TRBJ1-5; the D gene is possibly TRBD1 (6 bases). The V end lost 10 bases, the J end lost 6 bases, and 19 bases lay between the germline ends. CDR1 and CDR2 from the germline V gene are MNHEY and SMNVEV (reference sequence). There are 14 residues in the CDR3. The CDR3 here is CATNRAGGGQPQHF. CDR3 DNA: TGTGCCACGAACAGGGCGGGGGGCGGTCAGCCCCAGCATTTT.

The genes are TRBV10-3 and TRBJ2-7; TRBD2 matches 8 bases. J gave up 6 bases and V 2 bases, and 6 bases lay outside the gene matches. The CDR3 is 14 residues long. CDR1 is ENHRY and CDR2 is SYGVKD in the germline V gene. This CDR3 reads CAISERGGRGEQYF. The CDR3 DNA reads as TGTGCCATCAGTGAGCGGGGGGGGAGAGGCGAGCAGTACTTC.

This clonotype showed up just a few times. The V and J genes are TRBV6-1 and TRBJ2-1; no firm D call. This CDR3 region has 11 residues. Germline lookup yields CDR1 MNHNS and CDR2 SASEGT. V shed 6 bases and J shed 5 bases, with 5 bases lying between them. CDR3 in amino acids: CASRADNEQFF. CDR3 nucleotide sequence: TGTGCCAGCAGGGCCGACAATGAGCAGTTCTTC.

V gene TRBV4-1 combines with J gene TRBJ2-7; 9 bases map to TRBD1. CDR1 and CDR2 from the germline V gene are MGHRA and YSYEKL. Unmatched junction bases numbered 5, after V lost 2 bases and J lost 3 bases. This CDR3 comprises 15 residues. CDR3 protein: CASSQPGTGSYEQYF. The CDR3 DNA reads as TGCGCCAGCAGCCAACCCGGGACAGGGAGCTACGAGCAGTACTTC.

For this clonotype: The junction differs from germline at one of its ends, possibly a read error. The chain has TRBV20-1 and TRBJ1-1, with a weak D call TRBD1 (5 bases). This CDR3 region has 11 residues. CDR1 and CDR2 from the germline V gene are DFQATT and SNEGSKA (reference sequence). The CDR3 region has the DNA TGCAGTGCCAGAGGGGCGGCTGAAGCTTTCTTT. Amino acids: CSARGAAEAFF.

J is TRBJ1-1 and V is TRBV18; no clear D. Between the trimmed V and J ends, which lost 2 bases and 6 bases, there was a span of 7 bases. This CDR3 comprises 12 residues. The germline V gene encodes CDR1 KGHSH and CDR2 LQKENI. The chain's CDR3 is CASSPGRAEAFF. As DNA, the CDR3 is TGTGCCAGCTCACCAGGGCGCGCTGAAGCTTTCTTT.

This clonotype was recorded many times. The chain recombines TRBV5-1 with TRBJ2-1; 10 bases are shared with TRBD2. The CDR3 runs 14 residues. V trimming: 8 bases; J trimming: 9 bases; junction bases outside the gene matches: 11. Germline V CDR1 and CDR2: SGHRS, YFSETQ. For the CDR3, the DNA is TGCGCCAGTAAAGCGGGAGGGGCCTCGGGTGAGCAGTTCTTC. Translated: CASKAGGASGEQFF.

This clonotype was detected a few times. The chain uses TRBV5-6 and TRBJ2-1; D may be TRBD1 (6 bases). Trimming took 1 base from V and 1 from J, leaving 21 bases between them. Germline values: CDR1 SGHDT, CDR2 YYEEEE. This CDR3 comprises 19 residues. The CDR3 DNA reads TGTGCCAGCAGCTTGCGCCTGGGGGTCAGGGGTTTTTCCTACAATGAGCAGTTCTTC. Protein: CASSLRLGVRGFSYNEQFF.